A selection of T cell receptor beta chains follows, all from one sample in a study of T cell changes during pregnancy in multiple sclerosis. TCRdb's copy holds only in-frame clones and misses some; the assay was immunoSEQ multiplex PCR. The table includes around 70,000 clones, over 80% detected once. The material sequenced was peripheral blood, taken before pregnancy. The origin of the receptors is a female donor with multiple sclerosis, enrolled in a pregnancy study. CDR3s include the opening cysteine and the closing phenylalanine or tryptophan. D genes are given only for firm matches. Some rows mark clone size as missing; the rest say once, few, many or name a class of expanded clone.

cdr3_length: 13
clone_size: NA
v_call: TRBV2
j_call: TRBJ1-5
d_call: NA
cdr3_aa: CASVQDSNQPQHF
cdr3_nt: TGTGCCAGCGTACAGGATAGCAATCAGCCCCAGCATTTT

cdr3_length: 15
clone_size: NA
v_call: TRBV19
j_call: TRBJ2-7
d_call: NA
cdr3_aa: CASSIGLKGPYEQYF
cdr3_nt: TGTGCCAGTAGTATCGGACTCAAGGGCCCCTACGAGCAGTACTTC

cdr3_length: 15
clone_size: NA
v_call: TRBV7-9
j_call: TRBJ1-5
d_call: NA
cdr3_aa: CASSLAGGGNQPQHF
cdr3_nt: TGTGCCAGCAGCTTAGCGGGAGGGGGCAATCAGCCCCAGCATTTT

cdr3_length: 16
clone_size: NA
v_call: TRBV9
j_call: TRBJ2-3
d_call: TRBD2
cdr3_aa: CASSVLLAGGQDTQYF
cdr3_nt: TGTGCCAGCAGCGTATTGCTAGCGGGAGGACAAGATACGCAGTATTTT

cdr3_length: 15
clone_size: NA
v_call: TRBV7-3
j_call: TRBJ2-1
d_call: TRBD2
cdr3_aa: CASSSIAGTYNEQFF
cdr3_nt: TGTGCCAGCAGCTCCATAGCGGGAACCTACAATGAGCAGTTCTTC

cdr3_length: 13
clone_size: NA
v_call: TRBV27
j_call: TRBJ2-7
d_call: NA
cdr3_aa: CASGPRGTNEQYF
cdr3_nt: TGTGCCAGCGGGCCTCGGGGGACGAACGAGCAGTACTTC

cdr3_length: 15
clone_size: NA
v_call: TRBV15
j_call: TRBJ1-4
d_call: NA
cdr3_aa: CATSRQGGGNEKLFF
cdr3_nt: TGTGCCACCAGCAGGCAGGGCGGGGGGAATGAAAAACTGTTTTTT

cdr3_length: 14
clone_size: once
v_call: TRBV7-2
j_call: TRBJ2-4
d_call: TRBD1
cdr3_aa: CASSSPDRSDIQYF
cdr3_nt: TGTGCCAGCAGCTCCCCGGACAGGTCGGACATTCAGTACTTC

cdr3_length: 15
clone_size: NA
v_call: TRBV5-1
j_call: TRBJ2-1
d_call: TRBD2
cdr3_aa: CASSLRSSGSDEQFF
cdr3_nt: TGCGCCAGCAGCTTGCGTTCTAGCGGGAGTGATGAGCAGTTCTTC

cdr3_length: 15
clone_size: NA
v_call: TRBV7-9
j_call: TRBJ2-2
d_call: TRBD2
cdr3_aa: CASRRTSGRTGELFF
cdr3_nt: TGTGCCAGCAGGCGGACTAGCGGGAGGACCGGGGAGCTGTTTTTT

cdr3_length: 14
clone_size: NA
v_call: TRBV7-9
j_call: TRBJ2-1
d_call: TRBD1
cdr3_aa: CASSARTGQYEQFF
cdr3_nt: TGTGCCAGCAGCGCACGGACAGGGCAGTATGAGCAGTTCTTC

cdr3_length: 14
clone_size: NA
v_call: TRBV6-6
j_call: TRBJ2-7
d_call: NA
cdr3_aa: CASSSAGGSYEQYF
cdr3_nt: TGTGCCAGCAGTTCGGCAGGGGGGAGCTACGAGCAGTACTTC

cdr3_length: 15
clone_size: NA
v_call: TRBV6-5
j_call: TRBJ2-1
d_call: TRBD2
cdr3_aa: CASSRTSGAYNEQFF
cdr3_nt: TGTGCCAGCAGTAGGACTAGCGGAGCTTACAATGAGCAGTTCTTC

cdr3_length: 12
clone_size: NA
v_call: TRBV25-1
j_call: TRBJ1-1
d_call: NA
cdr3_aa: CASSVGAVEAFF
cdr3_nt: TGTGCCAGCAGTGTAGGGGCCGTTGAAGCTTTCTTT

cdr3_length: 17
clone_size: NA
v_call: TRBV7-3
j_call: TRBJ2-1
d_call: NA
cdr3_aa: CASSPMGASGGYNEQFF
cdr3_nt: TGTGCCAGCAGCCCCATGGGGGCTAGCGGAGGCTACAATGAGCAGTTCTTC

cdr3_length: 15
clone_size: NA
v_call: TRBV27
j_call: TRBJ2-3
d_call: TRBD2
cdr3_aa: CASRSSGGQGDTQYF
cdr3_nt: TGTGCCAGCAGGAGTAGCGGGGGGCAGGGAGATACGCAGTATTTT

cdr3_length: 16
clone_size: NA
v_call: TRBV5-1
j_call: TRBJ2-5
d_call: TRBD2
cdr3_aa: CASKSSSGSPQETQYF
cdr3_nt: TGCGCCAGCAAATCGTCTAGCGGGAGCCCCCAAGAGACCCAGTACTTC

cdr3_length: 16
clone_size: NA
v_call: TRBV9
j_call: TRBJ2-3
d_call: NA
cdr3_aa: CASSVGREWLADTQYF
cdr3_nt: TGTGCCAGCAGCGTAGGGAGGGAGTGGCTTGCAGATACGCAGTATTTT

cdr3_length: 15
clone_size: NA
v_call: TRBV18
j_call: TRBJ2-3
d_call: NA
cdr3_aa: CASSPNGGVTDTQYF
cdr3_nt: TGTGCCAGCTCACCTAACGGAGGGGTGACAGATACGCAGTATTTT